This is a list of T cell receptor beta chains from one sample in a study of cytomegalovirus exposure and HLA in healthy donors. The method was immunoSEQ multiplex PCR; TCRdb's version includes in-frame clones alone and lacks a portion of them. The table lists 120,000 or so clones, roughly four fifths of them singletons, with 16% in the top ten. Sequenced input: PBMCs. The receptors shown here come from a man aged 45-60 years in good health and CMV-seropositive. The CDR3 runs from the conserved cysteine through the conserved F or W. A D gene is named only where the DNA matches it firmly. Part of the rows lack a size; the others show once, few, many or a class for expanded clones.

J	D	length	V	size	DNA	CDR3
TRBJ2-4	TRBD1	16	TRBV15	-	TGTGCCACCAGCCCCCAGGGGGACAGGGCGTTGAGCATTCAGTACTTC	CATSPQGDRALSIQYF
TRBJ2-5	TRBD1	16	TRBV28	-	TGTGCCAGCAGTTTGCGGACAGGGAGTGAAGTAGAGACCCAGTACTTC	CASSLRTGSEVETQYF
TRBJ2-3	-	15	TRBV6-5	-	TGTGCCAGCGCCAACTTAGGGGCTAGCACAGATACGCAGTATTTT	CASANLGASTDTQYF
TRBJ2-5	TRBD2	15	TRBV11-2	-	TGTGCCAGCAGCTTAAGGGCGGGAGTCCGGGAGACCCAGTACTTC	CASSLRAGVRETQYF
TRBJ1-1	-	14	TRBV7-2	-	TGTGCCAGCAGCCGGACAGAAATGAACACTGAAGCTTTCTTT	CASSRTEMNTEAFF
TRBJ2-5	-	13	TRBV7-2	-	TGTGCCAGCAGCTTCTGGGGCGCCGAGACCCAGTACTTC	CASSFWGAETQYF
TRBJ1-5	-	14	TRBV18	-	TGTGCCAGCTCACCAGGACTGGCCAATCAGCCCCAGCATTTT	CASSPGLANQPQHF
TRBJ2-7	TRBD1	19	TRBV19	once	TGTGCCAGTAGTACATACCCCCGACAGGGGGCGGGGGGTGAATACGAGCAGTACTTC	CASSTYPRQGAGGEYEQYF
TRBJ1-1	-	16	TRBV25-1	-	TGTGCCAGCAGTGAATACCGGGACTTCGAATCCGATGAAGCTTTCTTT	CASSEYRDFESDEAFF
TRBJ1-2	TRBD1	13	TRBV9	-	TGTGCCAGCAGCGAGGGGGCCGCCTATGGCTACACCTTC	CASSEGAAYGYTF
TRBJ2-7	TRBD2	15	TRBV4-1	-	TGCGCCAGCAGCCAATTGGGGACTAGTGGTTTCGAGCAGTACTTC	CASSQLGTSGFEQYF
TRBJ1-2	TRBD1	18	TRBV15	-	TGTGCCACCAGCAGAGAAGGAGGGAGGACAGGGGGTGGTTATGGCTACACCTTC	CATSREGGRTGGGYGYTF
TRBJ2-5	TRBD2	13	TRBV7-2	-	TGTGCCAGCAGCTTTAGCGGGGCGGTAGGCCAGTACTTC	CASSFSGAVGQYF
TRBJ1-6	-	15	TRBV5-5	once	TGTGCCAGCAGCGGTCCGGGGGGTTACAATTCACCCCTCCACTTT	CASSGPGGYNSPLHF
TRBJ2-7	-	11	TRBV15	-	TGTGCCACCAGCACGGGACTCGAGCAGTACTTC	CATSTGLEQYF
TRBJ2-7	-	16	TRBV7-9	-	TGTGCCAGCAGCCCTCATGCGGAGGGCGGTCTCTACGAGCAGTACTTC	CASSPHAEGGLYEQYF
TRBJ2-7	-	14	TRBV9	-	TGTGCCAGCAGCGCGGGAGACTACTCCTACGAGCAGTACTTC	CASSAGDYSYEQYF
TRBJ2-7	-	12	TRBV2	few	TGTGCCAGCAGTTGGACAGCTGACGAGCAGTACTTC	CASSWTADEQYF
TRBJ2-2	-	15	TRBV6-1	-	TGTGCCATTTTCCCAGCGCTACCGAACACCGGGGAGCTGTTTTTT	CAIFPALPNTGELFF
TRBJ1-1	TRBD1	16	TRBV10-3	-	TGTGCCATCAGTGAGTCGGGGAACAGGGGGAGGTCTGAAGCTTTCTTT	CAISESGNRGRSEAFF
TRBJ2-3	TRBD1	15	TRBV7-2	-	TGTGCCAGCAGCTCCTCGGGACAGGGATGGGCTACGCAGTATTTT	CASSSSGQGWATQYF
TRBJ1-2	-	12	TRBV7-9	few	TGTGCCAGCACCTTGAGTACCTATGGCTACACCTTC	CASTLSTYGYTF
TRBJ2-1	-	17	TRBV27	few	TGTGCCAGCAGTACACGAGGCGGGAAAGGGACCTACAATGAGCAGTTCTTC	CASSTRGGKGTYNEQFF
TRBJ1-2	TRBD1	14	TRBV29-1	-	TGCAGCGTTGGGTACGCAGGGGGCTACTATGGCTACACCTTC	CSVGYAGGYYGYTF
TRBJ2-7	-	16	TRBV18	-	TGTGCCAGCTCACCGGGGGAGGCAGGGAGCTCCTACGAGCAGTACTTC	CASSPGEAGSSYEQYF
TRBJ1-2	-	16	TRBV18	-	TGTGCCAGCTCACCATTCGACGGACAGCTGACTCAGGGCTACACCTTC	CASSPFDGQLTQGYTF
TRBJ1-1	-	14	TRBV2	-	TGTGCCAGCAGTGAAGCGGGGGTGGGGGGGAAAGCTTTCTTT	CASSEAGVGGKAFF
TRBJ1-2	TRBD1	17	TRBV4-1	-	TGCGCCAGCAGCCCAGACGAAACAGGGGGTAAAACCTATGGCTACACCTTC	CASSPDETGGKTYGYTF
TRBJ1-1	TRBD1	16	TRBV4-3	-	TGCGCCAGCAGCCAAACTCCGGGACAGGGCGTCACTGAAGCTTTCTTT	CASSQTPGQGVTEAFF
TRBJ1-4	-	15	TRBV27	-	TGTGCCAGCAGTCCCAGACAGGCCGCTAATGAAAAACTGTTTTTT	CASSPRQAANEKLFF
TRBJ2-4	-	12	TRBV6-6	once	TGTGCCAGCAGCCCCCCGGGGGACATTCAGTACTTC	CASSPPGDIQYF
TRBJ2-3	-	13	TRBV5-1	-	TGCGCCAGCAGATTACAGGGCACAGATACGCAGTATTTT	CASRLQGTDTQYF
TRBJ2-7	TRBD1	13	TRBV4-3	-	TGCGCCAGCAGCCGAACAGGGGAGAACGAGCAGTACTTC	CASSRTGENEQYF
TRBJ1-4	-	15	TRBV5-5	-	TGTGCCAGCAGCTTGTGGGCAACAACTAATGAAAAACTGTTTTTT	CASSLWATTNEKLFF
TRBJ2-3	-	13	TRBV9	few	TGTGCCAGCAGCCCCTCTAGGAGCTATACGCAGTATTTT	CASSPSRSYTQYF
TRBJ2-3	TRBD2	16	TRBV11-2	few	TGTGCCAGCAGCTTAAGGGTCGGGAGGAGCCCAGATACGCAGTATTTT	CASSLRVGRSPDTQYF
TRBJ1-5	-	13	TRBV6-5	-	TGTGCCAGCAGTGAAGCGGGGCATCCCCCCCAGCATTTT	CASSEAGHPPQHF
TRBJ2-1	-	12	TRBV11-2	few	TGTGCCAGCAGCTTAGGAGCTTATGAGCAGTTCTTC	CASSLGAYEQFF
TRBJ2-2	TRBD2	15	TRBV19	few	TGTGCCAGTAGTCCTCGGACTAGCTTGGCCGGGGAGCTGTTTTTT	CASSPRTSLAGELFF
TRBJ2-1	-	15	TRBV28	-	TGTGCCAGCAGTTTAGGAGAGCCAACCTACAATGAGCAGTTCTTC	CASSLGEPTYNEQFF
TRBJ1-5	-	14	TRBV6-1	-	TGTGCCCTCACACAGGTTAATAGCAATCAGCCCCAGCATTTT	CALTQVNSNQPQHF
TRBJ2-2	-	16	TRBV19	-	TGTGCCAGTAGTGGGGGCACTATCTTAAACACCGGGGAGCTGTTTTTT	CASSGGTILNTGELFF
TRBJ2-3	-	14	TRBV11-3	-	TGTGCCAGCAGCTTCGGGGTGAACACAGATACGCAGTATTTT	CASSFGVNTDTQYF
TRBJ2-3	-	16	TRBV10-3	once	TGTGCCATCCGAGAGTCGCCGGGATACAGCACAGATACGCAGTATTTT	CAIRESPGYSTDTQYF
TRBJ2-1	-	13	TRBV7-2	-	TGTGCCAGCAGCTTCCGCGGGGCTAATGAGCAGTTCTTC	CASSFRGANEQFF
TRBJ2-2	-	17	TRBV28	-	TGTGCCAGCGAGGTCTGGTTTATGGGGAGTAACACCGGGGAGCTGTTTTTT	CASEVWFMGSNTGELFF
TRBJ2-3	-	12	TRBV5-1	-	TGCGCCAGTTTTACTCCGGGTGATACGCAGTATTTT	CASFTPGDTQYF
TRBJ2-1	-	12	TRBV5-1	-	TGCGCCAGCAGCTCCCCTGTAAATGAGCAGTTCTTC	CASSSPVNEQFF
TRBJ2-5	TRBD2	17	TRBV29-1	-	TGCAGCGTCCCTACTAGCGGGAGACCCCAAGGGCAAGAGACCCAGTACTTC	CSVPTSGRPQGQETQYF
TRBJ1-1	-	12	TRBV6-8	-	TGTGCCAGGTGGACAGACGGCACTGAAGCTTTCTTT	CARWTDGTEAFF
TRBJ1-1	-	13	TRBV7-2	-	TGTGCCAGCAGCTTAGCGCTCACAGGGGAAGCTTTCTTT	CASSLALTGEAFF
TRBJ2-1	TRBD1	15	TRBV6-5	-	TGTGCCAGCTTGAGATCAGGGGGCTCCTACAATGAGCAGTTCTTC	CASLRSGGSYNEQFF
TRBJ1-4	TRBD1	17	TRBV4-1	-	TGCGCCAGCAGCCAAACCGGACAGGGTCCCTTTAATGAAAAACTGTTTTTT	CASSQTGQGPFNEKLFF
TRBJ2-1	TRBD2	13	TRBV10-3	-	TGTGCCATTAGCGGGAGGACATCTAATGAGCAGTTCTTC	CAISGRTSNEQFF
TRBJ2-7	TRBD2	16	TRBV11-3	-	TGTGCCAGCAGCCGAACTAGCGGGACAGAAACCTACGAGCAGTACTTC	CASSRTSGTETYEQYF
TRBJ2-3	-	15	TRBV7-9	once	TGTGCCAGCAGCCGACTAGTGGTTGGCACAGATACGCAGTATTTT	CASSRLVVGTDTQYF
TRBJ1-4	TRBD1	18	TRBV18	-	TGTGCCAGCTCACCCTTTCAGGGGGGAACCGCGGCGCGGGAAAAACTGTTTTTT	CASSPFQGGTAAREKLFF
TRBJ1-5	-	13	TRBV19	-	TGTGCCATCTCGAGGTGGGGCAATCAGCCCCAGCATTTT	CAISRWGNQPQHF
TRBJ1-1	-	17	TRBV5-6	-	TGTGCCAGCAGCTTGGATTTTGGCAGGGTCATGAACACTGAAGCTTTCTTT	CASSLDFGRVMNTEAFF
TRBJ2-1	-	13	TRBV27	-	TGTGCCAGCAGTCTTAGCTCCTACAATGAGCAGTTCTTC	CASSLSSYNEQFF